This T cell receptor (beta chain) was recorded in a study of blood T cell repertoires in COVID-19. Across the study: PBMCs, B-cell-depleted T cells, or T cells were the source of the cDNA or gDNA that made up the material.

This table comes from immunoSEQ multiplex PCR, and its TCRdb copy is limited to in-frame clones, with some not included. The data hold about 480,000 clones, with 88% observed a single time. Living in 24 US areas, the participants were between about 18 and 90 years of age. In assigning cohorts, the study relied on participant-reported clinical history. Donors in Cohort 3 who had recovered were those with two negative PCRs, healthcare professional clearance, or resolution of their symptoms. V gave up 6 bases and J gave up 6 bases, with 13 bases separating them. From germline, CDR1 is SGHNT and CDR2 YYREEE (reference sequence). The CDR3 runs to 13 residues.

Specimen: PBMCs or T cells enriched from blood (not recorded which). The sequence came from a woman aged 40 to 55 who had recovered from COVID-19. This chain connects TRBV5-4 to TRBJ2-1; D not certain. CDR3 DNA: TGTGCCAGCACCCATTCAACTGGCAATGAGCAGTTCTTC. This codes for CASTHSTGNEQFF.